In this sample, the clone carrying this TCR beta chain turned up once. Its specificity is unknown. The sample is drawn from a study of post-analysis software for immune sequencing data. General observations from the study: In patients, about five TRBV segments were more frequent than in controls, with TRBV5-6, TRBV5-1 and TRBV20-1 among them. In multiple sclerosis, normalized Chao1 diversity was significantly below that of controls.

The CDR3 loop spans 16 amino acids. CDR1 and CDR2 (germline): MNHEY, SVGAGI. V lost 0 bases to trimming and J lost 5 bases; unmatched junction nucleotides: 5. Sequencing libraries made from TCR beta cDNA carried unique molecular identifiers. From approximately 1 to 10 million T cells, a few hundred thousand cDNA molecules were obtained. MiXCR, run by TCRdb on the PCR reads, gives a single entry per CDR3 protein. The sample contains almost 700,000 distinct CDR3 sequences, 59% of which appear only once. This sequence originates from a girl aged 2 to 9 with multiple sclerosis. The material sequenced was blood. The chain combines TRBV6-5 with TRBJ2-1; 9 positions agree with TRBD2. CDR3 sequence: CASSYSSGSRNNEQFF. CDR3 sequence (DNA): TGTGCCAGCAGTTACTCTAGCGGGAGCCGAAACAATGAGCAGTTCTTC.